This TCR beta chain was recovered during a study of T cells in Graves' hyperthyroidism and ophthalmopathy. Graves' hyperthyroidism without ophthalmopathy progression within 18 months was termed stable. The diagnoses drew upon clinical symptoms, serum thyroxine and TRAb, thyroid ultrasound and orbital computed tomography. Fresh peripheral blood, about 9.6 ml, yielded the PBMCs. Amplification yielded TCR beta CDR3 regions, with RNA transcripts as the source. The primer set for the first-round RT-PCR of the TCR CDR3 was HTBI. One entry per CDR3 protein, called by TCRdb with MiXCR from the multiplex PCR reads. The sample lists about 620,000 distinct CDR3 sequences, around 15% occurring once. This clonotype was seen ten or more times. This receptor was identified in a woman aged 25-40 years with Graves' hyperthyroidism. The sequenced sample consisted of blood.

The CDR3 sequence: CSAHRAGVNYGYTF. The CDR3 nucleotides read TGCAGTGCACACCGGGCGGGAGTTAACTATGGCTACACCTTC. The V and J genes are TRBV20-1 and TRBJ1-2; no firm D call. The CDR3 loop spans 14 amino acids. The V end lost 6 bases, the J end lost 1 base, and 15 bases lay between the germline ends. Germline CDR1 reads DFQATT; CDR2 reads SNEGSKA (reference sequence).